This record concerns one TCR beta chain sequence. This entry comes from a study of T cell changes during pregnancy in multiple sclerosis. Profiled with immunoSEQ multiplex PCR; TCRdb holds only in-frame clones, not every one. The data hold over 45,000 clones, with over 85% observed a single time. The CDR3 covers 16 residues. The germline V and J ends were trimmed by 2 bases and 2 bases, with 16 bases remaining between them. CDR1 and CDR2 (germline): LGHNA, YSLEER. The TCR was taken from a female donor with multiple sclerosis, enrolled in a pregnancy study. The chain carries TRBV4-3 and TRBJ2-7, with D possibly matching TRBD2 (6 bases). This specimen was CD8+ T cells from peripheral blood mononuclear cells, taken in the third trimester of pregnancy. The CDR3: CASSQFSGLTPYEQYF. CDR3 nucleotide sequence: TGCGCCAGCAGCCAATTCTCCGGACTAACGCCCTACGAGCAGTACTTC.